Following are 25 T cell receptor beta chains from one sample sequenced in a study of control samples from healthy donors and cancer patients. Repertoires were generated with immunoSEQ multiplex PCR, while TCRdb's copy carries only in-frame clones and drops some. The sample lists under 90,000 clones; approximately 92% were seen once. Sequenced material: blood. The origin of the receptors is a woman between 55 and 75 years old in good health.

This rearrangement joins TRBV19 to TRBJ1-4, with D possibly matching TRBD1 (5 bases). This CDR3 has 14 amino acids. Trimming left V 3 bases short and J 10 bases short, with 15 bases between. The germline V gene has CDR1 LNHDA and CDR2 SQIVND (reference sequence). Written as DNA, the CDR3 is TGTGCCAGTAGTATGGAGAAGGGGCGCGGAAAACTGTTTTTT. This sequence encodes CASSMEKGRGKLFF.

This rearrangement joins TRBV21-1 to TRBJ2-7; TRBD1, as called in the table, went unchecked against the DNA. TRBV21-1 is noted as a pseudogene. The CDR3 loop spans 16 amino acids. Here the CDR3 reads CASSKSRRGPPYEQYF. CDR3 in DNA: TGTGCCAGCAGCAAATCCCGCAGGGGCCCACCATACGAGCAGTACTTC.

The chain recombines TRBV5-4 with TRBJ2-3; 9 bases align to TRBD2. This CDR3 is 16 amino acids long. Germline V gene lookup returns CDR1 SGHNT and CDR2 YYREEE (reference sequence). V lost 0 bases, J lost 3 bases, and 5 bases stayed unmatched. CDR3 in DNA: TGTGCCAGCAGCTTGGTCGCGGGAGGGCCGACAGATACGCAGTATTTT. Translation: CASSLVAGGPTDTQYF.

The V and J genes are TRBV6-5 and TRBJ2-7; TRBD2 agrees at 9 bases. With 11 bases clipped from V and 7 bases from J, the junction kept 15 bases outside the gene matches. The CDR3 is 14 residues long. CDR1 is MNHEY and CDR2 is SVGAGI in the germline V gene. CDR3: CAGEDSGSSGEQYF. In DNA, the CDR3 is TGTGCCGGCGAGGATAGCGGGAGTTCGGGGGAGCAGTACTTC.

This chain's CDR3 is CASSPPGLQGNTEAFF. The CDR3 DNA is TGTGCCAGCTCACCACCGGGATTGCAGGGCAACACTGAAGCTTTCTTT. This chain uses TRBV18 with TRBJ1-1; perhaps TRBD1 as D (5 bases). Germline-derived CDR1 and CDR2 are KGHSH and LQKENI. The CDR3 is 16 amino acids. Trimming pared 0 bases from V and 2 bases from J, leaving 13 bases between.

The chain joins TRBV28 to TRBJ1-1, with 7 bases aligning to TRBD1. J gave up 5 bases and V 8 bases, and 8 bases lay outside the gene matches. The CDR3 is made up of 13 amino acids. The germline CDR1 and CDR2 sequences are MDHEN and SYDVKM. The DNA of the CDR3 is TGTGCCAGCGGGGAGGGGGCGCGGACTGAAGCTTTCTTT. Translating it yields CASGEGARTEAFF.

Of note for this clone: The same CDR3 is also encoded by other DNA sequences in this sample. The chain couples TRBV5-4 to TRBJ1-6; D is uncertain. CDR1 is SGHNT, CDR2 YYREEE, per germline (reference sequence). Trimming left V 0 bases short and J 5 bases short, with 3 bases between. This CDR3 spans 13 amino acids. The CDR3 nucleotides read TGTGCCAGCAGCTTGGGGGATAATTCACCCCTCCACTTT. Residues: CASSLGDNSPLHF.

The chain has TRBV5-1 and TRBJ2-3; 12 bases map to TRBD2. The germline gives CDR1 SGHRS, CDR2 YFSETQ. This CDR3 spans 16 amino acids. V gave up 0 bases and J gave up 5 bases; unmatched junction bases: 4. The CDR3 region is CASSLALAGGRDTQYF. The CDR3 nucleotides read TGCGCCAGCAGCTTGGCTCTAGCGGGAGGGAGAGATACGCAGTATTTT.

The V call is TRBV3-1 (or the pseudogene TRBV3-2), the J call TRBJ2-1, with D maybe TRBD2 (6 bases). In germline, CDR1 is LGHDT, CDR2 YNNKEL (reference sequence). With 1 base removed from V and 3 bases from J, the gap between germline ends came to 13 bases. This CDR3 region has 16 residues. The CDR3 region has the DNA TGTGCCAGCAGCCAAGTGGGGGGAACCAACTACAATGAGCAGTTCTTC. This gives the protein CASSQVGGTNYNEQFF.

This rearrangement joins TRBV6-6 to TRBJ1-1, with D hard to call. The CDR3 covers 15 residues. Trimming pared 6 bases from V and 1 base from J, leaving 15 bases between. Germline-derived CDR1 and CDR2 are MNHNY and SVGAGI (reference sequence). The CDR3 reads CASSSPGVGNTEAFF. The CDR3 DNA follows: TGTGCCAGCAGCTCACCCGGCGTAGGGAACACTGAAGCTTTCTTT.

The chain couples TRBV5-1 to TRBJ2-3, with 13 bases matching TRBD2. CDR3 length: 16 residues. Germline V CDR1 and CDR2: SGHRS, YFSETQ. V was clipped by 4 bases and J by 3 bases; unmatched bases: 5. The CDR3 DNA is TGCGCCAGCAGCCCCAGGACTAGCGGGAGAACAGATACGCAGTATTTT. It is translated as CASSPRTSGRTDTQYF.

The rearrangement links TRBV10-3 to TRBJ1-4; D perhaps matches TRBD1 (5 bases). Trimming left V 0 bases short and J 5 bases short, with 10 bases between. The CDR3 is made up of 15 amino acids. The germline gives CDR1 ENHRY, CDR2 SYGVKD. CDR3 residues: CAISESGTRNEKLFF. DNA of the CDR3: TGTGCCATCAGTGAGTCCGGGACGAGAAATGAAAAACTGTTTTTT.

The rearrangement uses TRBV23-1 and TRBJ2-2; a weak D match, TRBD1 (6 bases). TRBV23-1 is reported as an ORF; its role is uncertain. This CDR3 contains 12 residues. V was shortened by 11 bases and J by 4 bases, with 11 bases between the two germline ends. In DNA, the CDR3 is TGCGCCCCTGGACAGAGCACCGGGGAGCTGTTTTTT. Amino acid sequence: CAPGQSTGELFF.

The chain recombines TRBV5-5 with TRBJ1-2; D gene uncertain. Between the trimmed V and J ends, which lost 7 bases and 1 base, there was a span of 14 bases. The CDR3 loop spans 14 amino acids. CDR1 SGHKS and CDR2 YYEKEE come from the germline V gene (reference sequence). In DNA, the CDR3 is TGTGCCAGCGGCCCAACGGGAATTAACTATGGCTACACCTTC. Encoded protein: CASGPTGINYGYTF.

CDR3 protein: CASSKGGQLAGGPNEQFF. The CDR3 nucleotides are TGTGCCAGCAGCAAAGGGGGGCAACTAGCGGGAGGACCCAATGAGCAGTTCTTC. The chain couples TRBV21-1 to TRBJ2-1; the D call of TRBD2 is as the table states it, not checked on the DNA. TRBV21-1 is a pseudogene. There are 18 residues in the CDR3.

The genes are TRBV12-3 or TRBV12-4 and TRBJ1-5; 7 bases agree with TRBD1. This CDR3 has 13 residues. The V segment lost 7 bases and the J segment 5 bases; nucleotides outside the gene matches: 5. Here the CDR3 reads CASKGQLDQPQHF. The CDR3 DNA is TGTGCCAGCAAGGGACAGCTTGATCAGCCCCAGCATTTT.

The V call is TRBV7-2, the J call TRBJ2-2; 10 bases agree with TRBD2. J was trimmed by 7 bases and V by 5 bases; bases with no gene match: 7. From germline, CDR1 is SGHTA and CDR2 FQGNSA. This CDR3 has 15 residues. The CDR3 sequence is CASSRALAGLGELFF. The CDR3 region has the DNA TGTGCCAGCAGCAGGGCACTAGCGGGACTCGGGGAGCTGTTTTTT.

The rearrangement links TRBV7-9 to TRBJ1-4; possibly TRBD1 for D (5 bases). CDR1 is SEHNR, CDR2 FQNEAQ, per germline (reference sequence). V dropped 1 base and J dropped 7 bases, with 10 bases sitting between them. This CDR3 is built from 14 residues. The CDR3 nucleotides are TGTGCCAGCAGCTTAGGAGGGGAGAGTGAAAAACTGTTTTTT. The encoded protein is CASSLGGESEKLFF.

The rearrangement links TRBV6-2 or TRBV6-3 to TRBJ1-1; the match to TRBD1 covers 11 bases. Trimming removed 2 bases from V and 4 bases from J; junction bases left unmatched: 6. The length of the CDR3 is 16 residues. CDR1 and CDR2 from the germline V gene are MNHEY and SVGEGT. CDR3 sequence reads: CASSYPPGQGATEAFF. CDR3 DNA sequence: TGTGCCAGCAGTTACCCTCCTGGACAGGGGGCCACTGAAGCTTTCTTT.

V usage is TRBV9 and J usage is TRBJ2-3, with TRBD2 matching over 11 bases. V trimming: 0 bases; J trimming: 3 bases; junction bases outside the gene matches: 9. The CDR3 sequence is 18 residues long. Germline CDR1 is SGDLS and CDR2 is YYNGEE. CDR3 coding DNA: TGTGCCAGCAGCGTAGAGGGCACTAGCGGGAGTGTGACAGATACGCAGTATTTT. Its protein is CASSVEGTSGSVTDTQYF.

V gene TRBV9 combines with J gene TRBJ2-2; unclear D gene. CDR1 is SGDLS, CDR2 YYNGEE, per germline. This CDR3 comprises 16 residues. Trimming pared 0 bases from V and 0 bases from J, leaving 9 bases between. CDR3 in amino acids: CASSVAPGSNTGELFF. CDR3 in DNA: TGTGCCAGCAGCGTAGCCCCAGGTTCGAACACCGGGGAGCTGTTTTTT.

V and J are TRBV7-8 and TRBJ1-6; TRBD1 matches at 9 bases. After removal of 6 bases from V and 4 bases from J, the junction contained 10 bases not matched to a gene. The CDR3 covers 17 residues. The germline V gene encodes CDR1 SGHVS and CDR2 FQNEAQ. Here the CDR3 reads CASSRTGTGLYNSPLHF. DNA for the CDR3: TGTGCCAGCAGTCGAACGGGGACAGGGCTATATAATTCACCCCTCCACTTT.

In its sample, this clone was seen a few times. The gene calls are TRBV30 and TRBJ1-3; 7 bases fit TRBD1. CDR1 is GTSNPN and CDR2 is SVGIG in the germline V gene (reference sequence). V shed 4 bases, J shed 2 bases, and the junction held 8 bases outside the gene matches. There are 15 residues in the CDR3. Written as DNA, the CDR3 is TGTGCCTGGACTGGGACAGCCATGCCTGGAAACACCATATATTTT. It is translated as CAWTGTAMPGNTIYF.

The genes are TRBV28 and TRBJ2-7; D unclear. Germline CDR1 and CDR2: MDHEN and SYDVKM. The CDR3 extends over 13 amino acids. V lost 8 bases and J lost 4, with 15 bases in between. The CDR3 nucleotides read TGTGCCAGCTGTGGGGATCCAGTATACGAGCAGTACTTC. It encodes CASCGDPVYEQYF.

V and J are TRBV29-1 and TRBJ1-1; TRBD1 matches at 7 bases. The germline V gene encodes CDR1 SQVTM and CDR2 ANQGSEA. Trimming took 4 bases from V and 4 from J; bases not matched to a gene: 12. The CDR3 extends over 15 amino acids. The CDR3 loop is CSVARVQGTVTEAFF. Written as DNA, the CDR3 is TGCAGCGTTGCCAGGGTCCAGGGGACAGTCACTGAAGCTTTCTTT.